This TCR beta chain was recovered during a study of blood T cell repertoires in COVID-19. Study-wide background: Sites across the United States, Italy and Spain contributed samples from acute and convalescent COVID-19. PBMCs, B-cell-depleted T cells, or T cells were the source of the cDNA or gDNA that made up the material.

Germline V gene sequence: CDR1 GTSNPN, CDR2 SVGIG (reference sequence). The V end was cut by 8 bases, the J end by 4 bases, with 12 bases between. The CDR3 is made up of 13 amino acids. Per the study methods: Reference gene primer amplification gave estimated nucleated cell counts. Measured with immunoSEQ multiplex PCR; TCRdb has only the in-frame clones, and not every one. The D gene and trimming were derived from the DNA, and the V and J assignments and clone size from that table. The table has about 180,000 clones, around 88% seen once. The sequenced sample was peripheral blood. V usage is TRBV30 and J usage is TRBJ2-6; D call uncertain. This TCR was sampled from a woman aged 25-40 years with acute or convalescent COVID-19. As DNA, the CDR3 is TGTGCCGCTAAAACCAGGGGGGCCAACGTCCTGACTTTC. Translation gives CAAKTRGANVLTF.